Shown below are 22 T cell receptor beta chains from a single sample sequenced in a study of CD8 T cells in ankylosing spondylitis. MiXCR, applied by TCRdb to the 5' RACE reads, yields one record per CDR3 protein. The sample has 200,000 or so distinct CDR3 sequences; 10% to 15% are singletons. Specimen: blood, either unsorted or a sorted T cell fraction (not recorded which). The receptor set was obtained from a female donor with ankylosing spondylitis or in good health (not recorded which).

The table lists this clonotype with a few counts. The CDR3 region has the DNA TGTGCCAGCAGTTTAGTGACAGGGGGCGCGGAGACCCAGTACTTC. This sequence encodes CASSLVTGGAETQYF. The J gene is TRBJ2-5, the V gene TRBV12-3 or TRBV12-4, with TRBD1 identical over 10 bases. The J segment lost 5 bases and the V segment lost 1 base, leaving 4 bases of the junction unmatched. The CDR3 extends over 15 amino acids.

This clonotype was seen repeatedly, ten times or more. This rearrangement joins TRBV20-1 to TRBJ1-1, with D perhaps matching TRBD1 (6 bases). The CDR3 spans 14 residues. Germline lookup yields CDR1 DFQATT and CDR2 SNEGSKA (reference sequence). Deletions cut 4 bases from V and 9 bases from J, with 21 bases between. In DNA, the CDR3 is TGCAGTGCTACCACCCCCCTGGGGAGGGGGAAAGCTTTCTTT. Amino acids: CSATTPLGRGKAFF.

This clonotype was seen repeatedly, ten times or more. The chain employs TRBV5-1 and TRBJ1-1; TRBD1 matches 7 bases. This CDR3 region has 14 residues. From germline, CDR1 is SGHRS and CDR2 YFSETQ. The junction had 4 bases not matched to a gene; V was cut back by 4 bases and J by 1 base. The CDR3 reads CASSPGTENTEAFF. The CDR3 coding sequence is TGCGCCAGCAGCCCCGGGACAGAGAACACTGAAGCTTTCTTT. The whole variable domain, filled in from reference TRBV5-1 and TRBJ1-1, reads KAGVTQTPRYLIKTRGQQVTLSCSPISGHRSVSWYQQTPGQGLQFLFEYFSETQRNKGNFPGRFSGRQFSNSRSEMNVSTLELGDSALYLCASSPGTENTEAFFGQGTRLTVV.

This clonotype came up a few times. The chain carries TRBV7-3 and TRBJ2-3; D is uncertain. V was shortened by 3 bases and J by 0 bases, with 13 bases between the two germline ends. The length of the CDR3 is 16 residues. Germline CDR1 reads SGHTA; CDR2 reads FQGTGA. The CDR3 is CASSFIWESSTDTQYF. CDR3 in DNA: TGTGCCAGCAGCTTTATTTGGGAATCTAGCACAGATACGCAGTATTTT. The whole variable domain, filled in from reference TRBV7-3 and TRBJ2-3, reads GAGVSQTPSNKVTEKGKYVELRCDPISGHTALYWYRQSLGQGPEFLIYFQGTGAADDSGLPNDRFFAVRPEGSVSTLKIQRTERGDSAVYLCASSFIWESSTDTQYFGPGTRLTVL.

The rearrangement joins TRBV24-1 to TRBJ2-3; D is unresolved. CDR3 length: 12 residues. CDR1 is KGHDR and CDR2 is SFDVKD in the germline V gene. Trimming pared 4 bases from V and 2 bases from J, leaving 3 bases between. Written as DNA, the CDR3 is TGTGCCACCAGTGAAGACACAGATACGCAGTATTTT. Translating it yields CATSEDTDTQYF.

About this clonotype: Being one base from a much bigger clone, this may be a read error. The chain joins TRBV9 to TRBJ1-4; no clear D. Germline CDR1 and CDR2: SGDLS and YYNGEE. CDR3 size: 13 residues. This CDR3 reads CVSSQSGNEKLFF. As DNA, the CDR3 is TGTGTCAGCAGCCAATCGGGTAATGAAAAACTGTTTTTT. Based on the CDR3 plus reference TRBV9 and TRBJ1-4, the full variable domain is DSGVTQTPKHLITATGQRVTLRCSPRSGDLSVYWYQQSLDQGLQFLIQYYNGEERAKGNILERFSAQQFPDLHSELNLSSLELGDSALYFCVSSQSGNEKLFFGSGTQLSVL.

This clonotype has a count of ten or more. The DNA of the CDR3 is TGTGCCAACACCCATTTCCGCGGCGCCTTCTCCTACGAGCAGTACTTC. This encodes CANTHFRGAFSYEQYF. This chain connects TRBV5-5 to TRBJ2-7; D is unresolved. The CDR3 runs to 16 residues. The V gene lost 9 bases and the J gene lost 0 bases, with 22 bases spanning the gap. Germline V CDR1 and CDR2: SGHKS, YYEKEE (reference sequence).

This chain joins TRBV5-1 and TRBJ2-1, with TRBD2 identical over 7 bases. The germline CDR1 and CDR2 sequences are SGHRS and YFSETQ. Unmatched junction bases numbered 7, after V lost 0 bases and J lost 10 bases. The CDR3 is 14 amino acids. This CDR3 reads CASSLALGGVEQFF. CDR3 DNA sequence: TGCGCCAGCAGCTTGGCCCTGGGGGGGGTCGAGCAGTTCTTC.

This clonotype occurred a few times. The CDR3 reads CASRDRGEAFF. In DNA form, the CDR3 reads TGTGCCAGCAGGGACAGGGGTGAAGCTTTCTTT. V and J are TRBV11-2 and TRBJ1-1; 9 nucleotides align to TRBD1. The germline CDR1 and CDR2 sequences are SGHAT and FQNNGV. Germline trimming cut 6 bases from V and 7 bases from J; bases unmatched to any gene: 0. The CDR3 is made up of 11 amino acids.

This clonotype occurred a few times. The chain uses TRBV20-1 and TRBJ2-7, with 9 bases aligning to TRBD2. The CDR3 is 13 amino acids. Germline trimming cut 1 base from V and 4 bases from J; bases unmatched to any gene: 2. Germline CDR1 is DFQATT and CDR2 is SNEGSKA (reference sequence). DNA of the CDR3: TGCAGTGCTAGAGGCACTAGCGGGTACGAGCAGTACTTC. It encodes CSARGTSGYEQYF.

In this sample, this clonotype turned up many times. The rearrangement uses TRBV15 and TRBJ1-1; 7 bases line up with TRBD1. The CDR3 spans 15 residues. The V gene end was trimmed by 5 bases and the J gene end by 1 base; junction bases not matched to a gene: 7. From germline, CDR1 is LNHNV and CDR2 YYDKDF (reference sequence). CDR3 nucleotides: TGTGCCACCAGCGGGGACAGTATGAGGAACACTGAAGCTTTCTTT. Its translation is CATSGDSMRNTEAFF.

The chain couples TRBV7-3 to TRBJ1-1; 7 nucleotides agree with TRBD1. Losses at the gene ends were 2 bases for V and 7 bases for J; bases not matched to a gene: 4. The CDR3 spans 13 residues. The germline CDR1 and CDR2 sequences are SGHTA and FQGTGA. The CDR3 region is CASSLDRVNEAFF. DNA for the CDR3: TGTGCCAGCAGCTTAGACAGGGTGAATGAAGCTTTCTTT.

The J gene is TRBJ2-3, the V gene TRBV30; the D call may be TRBD1 or TRBD2 (6 bases each). V lost 2 bases, J lost 2 bases, and 17 bases lay in between. Per the germline V gene, CDR1 is GTSNPN and CDR2 is SVGIG (reference sequence). The CDR3 has 16 amino acids. CDR3 sequence reads: CAWSHGRGEFTDTQYF. The CDR3 DNA sequence: TGTGCCTGGAGTCACGGTAGGGGGGAGTTCACAGATACGCAGTATTTT.

This clonotype appeared many times. The V call is TRBV29-1, the J call TRBJ2-1; the D is unclear. The CDR3 loop spans 14 amino acids. The germline gives CDR1 SQVTM, CDR2 ANQGSEA. V lost 4 bases, J lost 5 bases, and 15 bases lay in between. CDR3 DNA sequence: TGCAGCGTTGGAGACCCCAGACGAAACAATGAGCAGTTCTTC. This codes for CSVGDPRRNNEQFF.

The table lists this clonotype with many counts. The rearrangement uses TRBV10-3 and TRBJ2-1; D assignment may be TRBD1 or TRBD2 (5 bases each). The germline V gene has CDR1 ENHRY and CDR2 SYGVKD. CDR3 size: 13 residues. CDR3 sequence (DNA): TGTGCTTACATGGAGAGTGGGACCAATGAGCAGTTCTTC. Its protein is CAYMESGTNEQFF.

The table lists this clonotype with a few counts. The chain links TRBV12-3 or TRBV12-4 to TRBJ1-1; D ambiguous. The CDR3 extends over 11 amino acids. With 6 bases removed from V and 5 bases from J, the gap between germline ends came to 7 bases. This CDR3 reads CASRYGTEAFF. The CDR3 bases are TGTGCCAGCAGGTACGGGACTGAAGCTTTCTTT.

V gene TRBV7-9 combines with J gene TRBJ2-1; D gene ambiguous. The germline CDR1 and CDR2 sequences are SEHNR and FQNEAQ (reference sequence). V lost 2 bases to trimming and J lost 0 bases, with 14 bases between them. This CDR3 is built from 17 residues. CDR3 protein: CASSLYSIPSSYNEQFF. DNA for the CDR3: TGTGCCAGCAGCTTATATAGCATTCCCTCCTCCTACAATGAGCAGTTCTTC.

The chain recombines TRBV7-2 with TRBJ2-3; 10 bases align to TRBD1. CDR1 is SGHTA and CDR2 is FQGNSA in the germline V gene. V was pared by 0 bases and J by 1 base, with 7 bases of the junction left unmatched. The CDR3 has 18 residues. Here the CDR3 DNA reads TGTGCCAGCAGCTTAGCCAGACCCGGGACAGGGGGCACAGATACGCAGTATTTT. Its protein product is CASSLARPGTGGTDTQYF.

The V gene is TRBV2, the J gene TRBJ2-7; D remains unclear. Germline CDR1 is SNHLY and CDR2 is FYNNEI. The CDR3 sequence is 11 residues long. V was trimmed by 3 bases and J by 3 bases, leaving 3 bases between them. The CDR3 nucleotides are TGTGCCAGCAGTGATCGCTACGAGCAGTACTTC. Its protein is CASSDRYEQYF.

This clonotype was observed at least ten times. The gene calls are TRBV6-2 or TRBV6-3 and TRBJ2-3, with 8 nucleotides matching TRBD2. The ends lost 7 bases at V and 4 bases at J; junction bases unmatched: 7. CDR3 length: 14 residues. CDR1 MNHEY and CDR2 SVGEGT come from the germline V gene. CDR3 amino acids: CASTPTSASDTQYF. CDR3 nucleotides: TGTGCCAGCACCCCGACTAGCGCTTCAGATACGCAGTATTTT.

This clonotype has ten or more counts. The chain is built from TRBV5-1 and TRBJ2-7; the D call may be TRBD1 or TRBD2 (5 bases each). The CDR3 covers 14 residues. CDR1 is SGHRS, CDR2 YFSETQ, per germline. V shed 4 bases and J shed 0 bases, with 11 bases lying between them. The CDR3 spells CASSPRDGSYEQYF. The CDR3 bases are TGCGCCAGCAGCCCCCGGGACGGCTCCTACGAGCAGTACTTC.

Comment on this clonotype: A much larger clone lies one base from this, so it may be a read error. The chain is built from TRBV29-1 and TRBJ1-2, with D possibly matching TRBD1 (6 bases). V lost 4 bases and J lost 13, with 16 bases in between. Germline V gives CDR1 SQVTM, CDR2 ANQGSEA. CDR3 length: 11 amino acids. The CDR3 region has the DNA TGCAGCGTTGCCTTTTACAGGGACTCCACCTTC. It specifies CSVAFYRDSTF.